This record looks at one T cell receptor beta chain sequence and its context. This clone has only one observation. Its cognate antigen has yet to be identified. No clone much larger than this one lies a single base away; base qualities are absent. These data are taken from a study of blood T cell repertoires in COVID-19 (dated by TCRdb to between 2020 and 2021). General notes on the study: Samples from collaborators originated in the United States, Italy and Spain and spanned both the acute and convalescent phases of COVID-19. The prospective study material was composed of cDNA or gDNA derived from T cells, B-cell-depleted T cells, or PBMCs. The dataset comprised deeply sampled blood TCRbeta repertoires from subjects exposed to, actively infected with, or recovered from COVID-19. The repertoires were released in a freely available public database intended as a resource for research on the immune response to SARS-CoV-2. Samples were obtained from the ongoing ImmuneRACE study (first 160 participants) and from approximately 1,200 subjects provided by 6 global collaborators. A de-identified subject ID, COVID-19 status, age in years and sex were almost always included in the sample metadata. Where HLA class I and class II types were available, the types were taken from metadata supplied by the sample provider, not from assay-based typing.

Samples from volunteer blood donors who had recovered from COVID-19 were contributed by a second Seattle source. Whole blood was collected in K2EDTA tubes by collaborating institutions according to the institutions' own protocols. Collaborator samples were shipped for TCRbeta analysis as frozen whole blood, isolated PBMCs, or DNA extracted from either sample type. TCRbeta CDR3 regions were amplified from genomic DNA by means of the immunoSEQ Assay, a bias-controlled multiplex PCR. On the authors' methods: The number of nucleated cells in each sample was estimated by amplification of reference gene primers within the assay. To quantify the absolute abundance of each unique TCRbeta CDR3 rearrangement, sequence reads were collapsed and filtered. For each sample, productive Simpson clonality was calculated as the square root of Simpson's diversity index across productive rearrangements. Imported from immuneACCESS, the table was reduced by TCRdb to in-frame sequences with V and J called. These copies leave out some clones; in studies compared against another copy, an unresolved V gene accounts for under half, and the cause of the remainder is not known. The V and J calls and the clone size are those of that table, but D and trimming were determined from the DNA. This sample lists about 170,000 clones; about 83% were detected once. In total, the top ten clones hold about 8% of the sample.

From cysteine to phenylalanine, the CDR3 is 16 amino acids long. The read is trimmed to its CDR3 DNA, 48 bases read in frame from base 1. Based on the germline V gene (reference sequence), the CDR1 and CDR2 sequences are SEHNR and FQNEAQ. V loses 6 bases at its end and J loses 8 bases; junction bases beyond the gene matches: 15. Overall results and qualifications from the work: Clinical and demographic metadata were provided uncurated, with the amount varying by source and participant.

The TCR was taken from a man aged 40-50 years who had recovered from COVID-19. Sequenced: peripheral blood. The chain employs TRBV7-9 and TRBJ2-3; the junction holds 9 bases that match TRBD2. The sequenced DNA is TGTGCCAGCAGACCCAGCGGGGGGACCGAACAAGGTACGCAGTATTTT. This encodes CASRPSGGTEQGTQYF.